The source of this TCR beta chain is a study of cytomegalovirus exposure and HLA in healthy donors. Researchers ran the PCR with 60 Vbeta and 13 Jbeta primers. Sequencing was performed with immunoSEQ multiplex PCR; in TCRdb, only in-frame clones are kept and a portion is missing. Of more than 85,000 clones in the sample, about 81% were seen once. V lost 3 bases to trimming and J lost 3 bases; unmatched junction nucleotides: 5. CDR1 KGHSH and CDR2 LQKENI come from the germline V gene. The CDR3 consists of 14 residues. Sequencing used PBMCs. V and J are TRBV18 and TRBJ2-7; the match to TRBD1 covers 7 bases. This TCR came from a young man in good health and CMV-seronegative. CDR3 coding DNA: TGTGCCAGCTCACCCGGGCAGGGGGTCTACGAGCAGTACTTC. It translates to CASSPGQGVYEQYF.